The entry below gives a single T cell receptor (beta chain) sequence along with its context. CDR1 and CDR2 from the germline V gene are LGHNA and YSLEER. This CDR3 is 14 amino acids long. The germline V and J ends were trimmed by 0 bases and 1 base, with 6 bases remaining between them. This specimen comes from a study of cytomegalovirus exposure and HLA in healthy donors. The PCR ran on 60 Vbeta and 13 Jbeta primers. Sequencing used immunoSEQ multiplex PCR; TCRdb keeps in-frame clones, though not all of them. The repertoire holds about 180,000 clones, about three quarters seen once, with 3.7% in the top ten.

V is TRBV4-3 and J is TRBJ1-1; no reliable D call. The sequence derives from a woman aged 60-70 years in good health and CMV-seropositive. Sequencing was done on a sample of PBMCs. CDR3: CASSQERRNTEAFF. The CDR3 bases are TGCGCCAGCAGCCAAGAACGGAGGAACACTGAAGCTTTCTTT.